By share of the sample, the clone carrying this TCR beta chain is medium-sized. Antigen unknown. The sample originates from a study of molecular identifiers for immune sequencing clone quantification. Overall study: Replicate runs used RNA from about 19,000 or 110,000 naive CD8 cells, which was split five ways into aliquots, and four of those aliquots were then sequenced. Notes on the study in general: It was shown that clones above 20 RNA copies held over 99% of effector molecules, but under 1% in naive cells.

Sorting was used to obtain naive CD8 T cells (CD8+CD4-CCR7+CD45RA+). The junction had 11 bases not matched to a gene; V was cut back by 3 bases and J by 5 bases. The length of the CDR3 is 16 residues. Previously described methods and listed TCR primers produced bulk TCR libraries. TCRdb redid the calling of the PCR reads with MiXCR, one entry per CDR3 protein. The sample carries 40,000 to 45,000 distinct CDR3 sequences, approximately 22% recorded once. V gene TRBV23-1 combines with J gene TRBJ2-5; TRBD1 matches 8 bases. TRBV23-1 is an ORF, and what it does is uncertain. The TCR was taken from a human donor in good health. Some libraries in this study had Jurkat cell RNA spiked in. The sample taken for sequencing was naive CD8+ T cells from blood, with Jurkat cell RNA spiked in. Stated subset: FACS-sorted CD8+CD4-CCR7+CD45RA+ naive T cells. The CDR3 protein is CASSQPTGDQGETQYF. For the CDR3, the DNA is TGCGCCAGCAGTCAGCCGACAGGGGATCAGGGGGAGACCCAGTACTTC.